This T cell receptor beta chain was sequenced during a study of shared clonotypes between healthy human individuals. Looking at the study overall: Ranging from 18 to 49 in age, donors were a couple of women and a few men. General study results and limits: Blood was the only sampled material, and tissue repertoires likely differ.

Points on this clone: Antigen unknown.

The length of the CDR3 is 13 residues. With V trimmed by 3 bases and J by 10 bases, 1 base remained unmatched. Germline CDR1 is MNHEY and CDR2 is SMNVEV (reference sequence). Naive-designated CD8 cells lacked CD45RO, were positively enriched for CCR7, and omitted terminally differentiated effector memory CD45RA+ cells. Produced via immunoSEQ multiplex PCR; TCRdb's table is partial and in-frame only. The sample contains about 800,000 clones, roughly 96% of which appear only once. This chain joins TRBV27 and TRBJ2-1; 12 bases line up with TRBD2. Specimen: naive CD8+ T cells sorted from blood. This receptor was obtained from a man under 40 in good health. The CDR3 coding sequence is TGTGCCAGCAGTTTCGGGACTAGCGGGGAGCAGTTCTTC. Its protein is CASSFGTSGEQFF.